One T cell receptor beta chain is described in this entry. Its antigen remains unidentified. This record comes from a study of T-cell memory formation after mild COVID-19. Study at large: Clusters were largely donor specific.

General study findings and limits: The main location of contracting CD4+ clones was CM and EM, and that of contracting CD8+ clones was EMRA. Clones contracting over day 15 to 85 were CD4/CD8 balanced, with later expanders leaning CD4+. A subset of responding clones appeared in pre-infection memory, suggesting cross-reactive memory joined.

The CDR3 length is 13 residues. V shed 7 bases and J 6 bases; nucleotides not matched to a gene: 6. Germline V gene sequence: CDR1 SEHNR, CDR2 FQNEAQ (reference sequence). TCRdb fed the 5' RACE reads into MiXCR, producing one record per CDR3 protein. Found here are roughly 86,000 distinct CDR3 sequences, about 16% of them singletons; the top ten hold under 45%. Specimen: PBMCs or a T cell subset sorted from them (not recorded which). The rearrangement uses TRBV7-9 and TRBJ2-1; 7 positions agree with TRBD1. The TCR comes from a man in his late teens or twenties who had mild COVID-19 (a few samples of this study predate the infection). Cell type and time point are not known. Written as DNA, the CDR3 is TGTGCCAGCATGAGGGGGCCGGCCAATGAGCAGTTCTTC. It translates to CASMRGPANEQFF.